Presented here are 5 T cell receptor beta chains from one specimen sequenced in a study of shared clonotypes between healthy human individuals. The method was immunoSEQ multiplex PCR; TCRdb's version includes in-frame clones alone and lacks a portion of them. The repertoire has 550,000 to 700,000 clones, 55% to 85% of them found once; the top ten carry more than 1.5%. Source material: memory CD4+ T cells sorted from blood. Regarding subset: CD45RA-negative fraction. Every receptor here comes from a woman aged 25 to 45 in good health.

This clone has only one observation. The rearrangement links TRBV7-9 to TRBJ1-1; possible D gene TRBD1, 5 bases. The V end lost 7 bases, the J end lost 11 bases, and 14 bases lay between the germline ends. CDR1 is SEHNR and CDR2 is FQNEAQ in the germline V gene (reference sequence). The CDR3 spans 11 residues. CDR3 in DNA: TGTGCCAGCACCAAAGGACACTTGGCTTTCTTT. It codes for CASTKGHLAFF.

The chain uses TRBV4-1 and TRBJ1-3, with 8 positions matching TRBD1. Germline V lookup: CDR1 MGHRA, CDR2 YSYEKL. The V segment lost 7 bases and the J segment 0 bases; nucleotides outside the gene matches: 5. The CDR3 runs 15 residues. The CDR3 DNA reads as TGCGCCAGCACGGACAGGGCTTTCTCTGGAAACACCATATATTTT. It translates to CASTDRAFSGNTIYF.

The chain couples TRBV11-2 to TRBJ2-1, with D perhaps matching TRBD2 (6 bases). Germline V CDR1 and CDR2: SGHAT, FQNNGV. V gave up 4 bases and J gave up 7 bases, with 17 bases separating them. This CDR3 region has 15 residues. The CDR3 DNA reads TGTGCCAGCAGCTACCGGACTAAGGAGGGGAATGAGCAGTTCTTC. Residues: CASSYRTKEGNEQFF. The full variable domain, completed using reference TRBV11-2 and TRBJ2-1, is EAGVAQSPRYKIIEKRQSVAFWCNPISGHATLYWYQQILGQGPKLLIQFQNNGVVDDSQLPKDRFSAERLKGVDSTLKIQPAKLEDSAVYLCASSYRTKEGNEQFFGPGTRLTVL.

The CDR3 DNA reads TGTGCCAGCAGCCCAGCGGGTTACCAAGAGACCCAGTACTTC. This translates into CASSPAGYQETQYF. The genes are TRBV7-2 and TRBJ2-5; D might be TRBD2 (6 bases). Germline lookup yields CDR1 SGHTA and CDR2 FQGNSA. Trimming stripped 5 bases from V and 0 bases from J, with 10 bases between. The CDR3 extends over 14 amino acids.

A single count supports this clone. This sequence joins TRBV7-2 and TRBJ2-1; possibly TRBD2 for D (5 bases). The ends were cut back, 7 bases at V and 8 bases at J, with 18 bases in the middle. The CDR3 is made up of 14 amino acids. Germline V CDR1 and CDR2: SGHTA, FQGNSA. CDR3 amino acids: CASTFFGLADEQFF. The CDR3, as DNA: TGTGCCAGCACCTTCTTCGGCCTAGCCGATGAGCAGTTCTTC.